The 6 T cell receptor beta chains in this list originate from one sample, sequenced in a study of T cells in Graves' hyperthyroidism and ophthalmopathy. Amplified TCR beta CDR3 regions came from RNA transcripts. When the TCR CDR3 underwent first-round RT-PCR, the HTBI primer set was used. TCRdb fed the multiplex PCR reads into MiXCR, producing one record per CDR3 protein. The sample yields about 570,000 distinct CDR3 sequences, under 60% seen once. Sequencing input: peripheral blood or thyroid tissue (not recorded which). These receptors all stem from an adult woman with Graves' disease, either hyperthyroidism or ophthalmopathy (not recorded which).

The chain joins TRBV2 to TRBJ1-5, with TRBD1 matching 7 bases. Germline values: CDR1 SNHLY, CDR2 FYNNEI. CDR3 size: 15 residues. Unmatched junction bases numbered 4, after V lost 1 base and J lost 4 bases. This chain's CDR3 is CASSEVGQDNQPQHF. The CDR3 DNA is TGTGCCAGCAGTGAAGTCGGACAGGATAATCAGCCCCAGCATTTT.

The chain couples TRBV7-2 to TRBJ2-3; D is perhaps TRBD2 (6 bases). The germline V gene has CDR1 SGHTA and CDR2 FQGNSA. V lost 5 bases to trimming and J lost 0 bases, with 21 bases between them. This CDR3 comprises 18 residues. The CDR3 DNA is TGTGCCAGCAGCCCCTGGGGGTTAGCGGTTTTTAGCACAGATACGCAGTATTTT. This translates into CASSPWGLAVFSTDTQYF.

This clonotype occurred a few times. The rearrangement uses TRBV5-1 and TRBJ1-1, with unresolved D. Between the trimmed V and J ends, which lost 1 base and 8 bases, there was a span of 15 bases. The CDR3 is made up of 14 amino acids. CDR1 and CDR2 from the germline V gene are SGHRS and YFSETQ. CDR3 residues: CASSLSSPPREAFF. The DNA for the CDR3 is TGCGCCAGCAGCTTGTCCAGTCCACCTCGAGAAGCTTTCTTT.

The chain is built from TRBV7-9 and TRBJ1-2; D is unclear. The CDR3 has 15 amino acids. V lost 5 bases, J lost 7 bases, and 20 bases lay in between. The V gene's germline CDR1 is SEHNR and CDR2 FQNEAQ (reference sequence). The CDR3 nucleotides read TGTGCCAGCAGCGTCGATACTGCCGGGAGGTTTGGCTACACCTTC. Amino acids: CASSVDTAGRFGYTF.

V and J are TRBV7-9 and TRBJ1-3; D is unclear. Germline V gene sequence: CDR1 SEHNR, CDR2 FQNEAQ (reference sequence). Trimming took 2 bases from V and 2 from J, leaving 7 bases between them. The CDR3 loop spans 14 amino acids. As DNA, the CDR3 is TGTGCCAGCAGCTTAAGGGTCACTGGAAACACCATATATTTT. It is translated as CASSLRVTGNTIYF.

This clonotype was counted a few times. With a much larger clone just one base away, this may be a read error. V gene TRBV10-3 combines with J gene TRBJ1-1, with D unclear. Trimming shortened V by 2 bases and J by 1 base, and 8 bases separated the two germline ends. CDR1 and CDR2 (germline): ENHRY, SYGVKD. The CDR3 has 14 residues. The CDR3 protein is CAISEGPSNTEAFF. DNA for the CDR3: TGTGCCATCAGTGAGGGCCCGTCGAACACTGAAGCTTTCTTT.